The clone carrying this TCR beta chain is a singleton in its sample. Only in-frame clones appear in the TCRdb table, and some are missing; sequencing was by immunoSEQ multiplex PCR. The data show approximately 230,000 clones, with more than 75% seen just once and around 13% held by the top ten. Donors came from a validation cohort of over a hundred subjects, distinct from the first 666-subject cohort. This sample was included in a study of cytomegalovirus exposure and HLA in healthy donors. This CDR3 region has 13 residues. V dropped 0 bases and J dropped 3 bases, with 6 bases sitting between them. Looked up from germline, CDR1 is PRHDT and CDR2 is FYEKMQ (reference sequence).

This chain uses TRBV13 with TRBJ2-7; D unresolved. This clonotype was obtained from a young man in good health and CMV-seropositive. Sequencing input: PBMCs. The CDR3 bases are TGTGCCAGCAGCTTAGGTGTCCTCTACGAGCAGTACTTC. Its protein is CASSLGVLYEQYF.